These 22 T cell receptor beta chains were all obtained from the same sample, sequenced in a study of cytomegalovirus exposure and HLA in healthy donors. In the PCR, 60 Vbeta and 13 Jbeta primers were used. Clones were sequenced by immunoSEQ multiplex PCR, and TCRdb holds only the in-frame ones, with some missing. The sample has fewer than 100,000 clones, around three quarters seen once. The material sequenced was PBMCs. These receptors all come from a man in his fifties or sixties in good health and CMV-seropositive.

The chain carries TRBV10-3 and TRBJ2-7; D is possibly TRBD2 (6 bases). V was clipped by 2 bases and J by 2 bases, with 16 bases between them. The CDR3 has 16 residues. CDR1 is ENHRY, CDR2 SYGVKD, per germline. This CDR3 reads CAISEMGLGGTYEQYF. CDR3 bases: TGTGCCATCAGTGAGATGGGACTGGGTGGGACCTACGAGCAGTACTTC.

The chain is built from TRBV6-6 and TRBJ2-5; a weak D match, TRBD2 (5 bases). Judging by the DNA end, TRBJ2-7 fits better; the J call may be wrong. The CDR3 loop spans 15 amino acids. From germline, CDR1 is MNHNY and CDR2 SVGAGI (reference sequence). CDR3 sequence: CASRDGLKVSYEQYF. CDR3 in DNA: TGTGCCAGCAGGGACGGACTCAAAGTCTCCTACGAGCAGTACTTC.

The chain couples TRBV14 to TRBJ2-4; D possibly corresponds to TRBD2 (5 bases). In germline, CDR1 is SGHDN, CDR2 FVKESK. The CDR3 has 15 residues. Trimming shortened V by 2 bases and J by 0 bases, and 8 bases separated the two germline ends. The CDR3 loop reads CASSQLEGAKNIQYF. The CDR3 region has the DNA TGTGCCAGCAGCCAACTAGAGGGAGCCAAAAACATTCAGTACTTC.

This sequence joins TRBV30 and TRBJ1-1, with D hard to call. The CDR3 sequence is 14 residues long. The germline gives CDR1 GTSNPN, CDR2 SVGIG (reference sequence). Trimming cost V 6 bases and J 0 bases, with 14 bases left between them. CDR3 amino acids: CACHRGHLNTEAFF. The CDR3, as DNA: TGTGCCTGTCATCGAGGGCATTTGAACACTGAAGCTTTCTTT.

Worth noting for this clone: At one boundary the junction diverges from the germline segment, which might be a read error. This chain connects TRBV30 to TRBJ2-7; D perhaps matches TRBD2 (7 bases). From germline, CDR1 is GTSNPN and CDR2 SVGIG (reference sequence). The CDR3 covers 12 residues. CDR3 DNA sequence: TGTGCCTGGAGAGGGGGGGGTTACGGGCAGTACTTC. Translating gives CAWRGGGYGQYF.

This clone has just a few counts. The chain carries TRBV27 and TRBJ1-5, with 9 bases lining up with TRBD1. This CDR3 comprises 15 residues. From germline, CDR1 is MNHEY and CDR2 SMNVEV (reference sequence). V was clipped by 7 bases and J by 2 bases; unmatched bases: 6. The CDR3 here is CASKPGQGRNQPQHF. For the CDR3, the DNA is TGTGCCAGCAAACCGGGACAGGGTCGCAATCAGCCCCAGCATTTT.

The CDR3 reads CASSAGSGGAVNEQFF. For the CDR3, the DNA is TGTGCCAGCAGCGCCGGTAGCGGGGGGGCCGTGAATGAGCAGTTCTTC. This sequence joins TRBV9 and TRBJ2-1; 11 bases agree with TRBD2. The CDR3 sequence is 16 residues long. Germline CDR1 and CDR2: SGDLS and YYNGEE. The ends lost 3 bases at V and 7 bases at J; junction bases unmatched: 9.

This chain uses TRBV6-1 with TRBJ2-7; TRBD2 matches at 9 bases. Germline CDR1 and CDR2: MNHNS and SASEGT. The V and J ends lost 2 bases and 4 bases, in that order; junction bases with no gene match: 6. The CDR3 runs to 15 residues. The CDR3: CASSELAGNRYEQYF. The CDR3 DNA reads TGTGCCAGCAGTGAACTAGCGGGGAATCGGTACGAGCAGTACTTC.

The CDR3 loop reads CASSQVPTSGAYNEQFF. The CDR3 DNA reads TGTGCCAGCAGCCAAGTTCCGACTAGCGGGGCCTACAATGAGCAGTTCTTC. The chain has TRBV4-2 and TRBJ2-1; 11 bases align to TRBD2. CDR1 is LGHNA and CDR2 is YNFKEQ in the germline V gene. This CDR3 is 17 amino acids long. J was trimmed by 2 bases and V by 1 base; bases with no gene match: 4.

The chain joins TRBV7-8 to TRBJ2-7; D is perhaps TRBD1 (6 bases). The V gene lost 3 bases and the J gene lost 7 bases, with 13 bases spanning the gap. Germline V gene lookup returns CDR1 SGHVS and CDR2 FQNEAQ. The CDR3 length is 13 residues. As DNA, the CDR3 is TGTGCCAGCAGCTTTGCAGGGGTGCGGGAGCAGTACTTC. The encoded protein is CASSFAGVREQYF.

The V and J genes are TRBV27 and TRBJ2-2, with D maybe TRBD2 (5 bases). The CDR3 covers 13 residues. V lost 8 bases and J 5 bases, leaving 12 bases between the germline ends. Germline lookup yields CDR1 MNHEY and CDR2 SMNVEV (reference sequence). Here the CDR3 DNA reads TGTGCCAGCTATCTCCCGGGGACCGGGGAGCTGTTTTTT. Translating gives CASYLPGTGELFF.

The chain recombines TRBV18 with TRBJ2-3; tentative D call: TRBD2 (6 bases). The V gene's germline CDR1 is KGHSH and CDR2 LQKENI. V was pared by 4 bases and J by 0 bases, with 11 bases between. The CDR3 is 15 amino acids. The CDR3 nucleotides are TGTGCCAGCTCACTCTTAGCGGTGAGCACAGATACGCAGTATTTT. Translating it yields CASSLLAVSTDTQYF.

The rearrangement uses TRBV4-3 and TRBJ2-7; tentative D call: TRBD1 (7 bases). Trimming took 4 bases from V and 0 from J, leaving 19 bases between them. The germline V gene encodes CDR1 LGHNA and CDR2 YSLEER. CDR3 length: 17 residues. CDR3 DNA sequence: TGCGCCAGCAGCCCCGAGGTCGGAGGGGGCATCTCCTACGAGCAGTACTTC. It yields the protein CASSPEVGGGISYEQYF.

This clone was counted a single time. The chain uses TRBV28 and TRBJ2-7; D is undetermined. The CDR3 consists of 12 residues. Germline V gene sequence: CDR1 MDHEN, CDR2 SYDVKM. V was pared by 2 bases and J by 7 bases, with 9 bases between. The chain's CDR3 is CASSLGPWEQYF. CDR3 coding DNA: TGTGCCAGCAGTTTAGGGCCATGGGAGCAGTACTTC. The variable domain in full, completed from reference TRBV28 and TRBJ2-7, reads DVKVTQSSRYLVKRTGEKVFLECVQDMDHENMFWYRQDPGLGLRLIYFSYDVKMKEKGDIPEGYSVSREKKERFSLILESASTNQTSMYLCASSLGPWEQYFGPGTRLTVT.

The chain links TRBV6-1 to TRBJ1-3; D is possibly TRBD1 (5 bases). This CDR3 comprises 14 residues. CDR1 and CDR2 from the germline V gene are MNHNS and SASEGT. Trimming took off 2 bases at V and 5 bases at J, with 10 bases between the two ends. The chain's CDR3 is CASSEKGRRNTIYF. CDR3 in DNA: TGTGCCAGCAGTGAAAAGGGGAGGAGAAACACCATATATTTT.

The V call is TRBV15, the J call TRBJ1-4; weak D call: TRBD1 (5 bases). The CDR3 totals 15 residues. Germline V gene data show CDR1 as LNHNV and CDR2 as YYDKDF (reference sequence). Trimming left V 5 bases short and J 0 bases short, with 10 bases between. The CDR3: CATSYHRSTNEKLFF. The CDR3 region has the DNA TGTGCCACCAGCTACCACAGGTCAACTAATGAAAAACTGTTTTTT.

CDR3 region: CASSPTVSYEQYF. The CDR3 bases are TGTGCCAGCAGCCCGACAGTGTCCTACGAGCAGTACTTC. V usage is TRBV7-9 and J usage is TRBJ2-5; a weak D match, TRBD1 (5 bases). The J call may be in error: the DNA end matches TRBJ2-7 better. CDR3 length: 13 amino acids. The germline gives CDR1 SEHNR, CDR2 FQNEAQ (reference sequence).

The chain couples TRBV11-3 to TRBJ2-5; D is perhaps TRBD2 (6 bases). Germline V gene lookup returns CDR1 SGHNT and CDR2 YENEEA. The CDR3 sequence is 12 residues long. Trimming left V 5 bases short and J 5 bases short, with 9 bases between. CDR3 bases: TGTGCCAGCAGCCTCCGGGGGGAGACCCAGTACTTC. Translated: CASSLRGETQYF.

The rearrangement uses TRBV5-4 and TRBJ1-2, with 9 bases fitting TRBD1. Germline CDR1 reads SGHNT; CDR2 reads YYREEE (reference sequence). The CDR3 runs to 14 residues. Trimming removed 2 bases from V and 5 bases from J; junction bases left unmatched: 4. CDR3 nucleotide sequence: TGTGCCAGCAGCTTCCCACAGGGGGCGTATGGCTACACCTTC. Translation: CASSFPQGAYGYTF.

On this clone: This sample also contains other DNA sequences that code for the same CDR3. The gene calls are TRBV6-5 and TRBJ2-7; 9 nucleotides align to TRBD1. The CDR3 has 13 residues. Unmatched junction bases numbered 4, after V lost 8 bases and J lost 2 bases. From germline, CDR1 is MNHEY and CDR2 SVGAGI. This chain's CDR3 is CASSRTGAYEQYF. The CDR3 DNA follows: TGTGCCAGCTCAAGGACAGGGGCCTACGAGCAGTACTTC.

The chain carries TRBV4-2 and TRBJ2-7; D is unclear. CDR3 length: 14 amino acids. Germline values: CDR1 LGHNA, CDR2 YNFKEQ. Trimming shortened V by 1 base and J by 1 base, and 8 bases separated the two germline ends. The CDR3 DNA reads TGTGCCAGCAGCCAAGCTAAGAAGTCCTACGAGCAGTACTTC. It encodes CASSQAKKSYEQYF.

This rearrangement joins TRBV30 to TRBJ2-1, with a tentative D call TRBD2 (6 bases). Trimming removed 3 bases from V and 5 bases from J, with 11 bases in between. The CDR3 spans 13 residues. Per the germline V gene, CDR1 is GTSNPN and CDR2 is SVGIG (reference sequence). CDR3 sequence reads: CAWRRGPHNEQFF. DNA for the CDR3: TGTGCCTGGAGGCGGGGTCCCCACAATGAGCAGTTCTTC. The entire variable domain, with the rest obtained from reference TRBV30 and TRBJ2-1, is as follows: SQTIHQWPATLVQPVGSPLSLECTVEGTSNPNLYWYRQAAGRGLQLLFYSVGIGQISSEVPQNLSASRPQDRQFILSSKKLLLSDSGFYLCAWRRGPHNEQFFGPGTRLTVL.